This T cell receptor beta chain was profiled in a study of cytomegalovirus exposure and HLA in healthy donors. Study observations and caveats: Earlier findings revealed that most TCR beta V segments proved productive either about 87% or about 30% of the time. Many donors carried some public TCRs, although rarity characterized most TCR sequences. There was a cluster of highly shared sequence variants that was likely a sequencing artifact.

V gave up 7 bases and J gave up 0 bases, with 14 bases separating them. CDR3 length equals 15 residues. Germline V gives CDR1 SGHRS, CDR2 YFSETQ. This clone has a handful of counts. Its target is unknown. The PCR employed 60 Vbeta primers together with 13 Jbeta primers. The method was immunoSEQ multiplex PCR; TCRdb's version includes in-frame clones alone and lacks a portion of them. The data contain 130,000 or so clones, around 8.5% of them seen just once; the ten biggest clones take up approximately 5%. The sequence was obtained from a man aged 35-49 years in good health and CMV-seronegative. The sample taken for sequencing was PBMCs. This rearrangement joins TRBV5-1 to TRBJ2-1; D may be TRBD2 (7 bases). CDR3 bases: TGCGCCAGCTCGAGGGAGGGGGACTCCTACAATGAGCAGTTCTTC. It is translated as CASSREGDSYNEQFF. The full variable domain, in which reference TRBV5-1 and TRBJ2-1 provide the parts outside the CDR3, is KAGVTQTPRYLIKTRGQQVTLSCSPISGHRSVSWYQQTPGQGLQFLFEYFSETQRNKGNFPGRFSGRQFSNSRSEMNVSTLELGDSALYLCASSREGDSYNEQFFGPGTRLTVL.